Listed here are 10 T cell receptor beta chains from one sample, sequenced in a study of CD8 T cells in Susac syndrome. Reverse transcription used about 0.45 to 1 ug RNA and random hexamers. TCRdb reanalysed the immunoSEQ multiplex PCR reads using MiXCR and keeps one entry per CDR3 protein. The sample lists about 180,000 distinct CDR3 sequences, around 95% occurring once. The sample was CD4+ T cells from PBMCs. The receptors come from a human donor with multiple sclerosis.

This clonotype was recorded only once. The chain joins TRBV29-1 to TRBJ1-1; no clear D gene. The germline V gene encodes CDR1 SQVTM and CDR2 ANQGSEA. The ends were cut back, 4 bases at V and 0 bases at J, with 6 bases in the middle. The CDR3 spans 12 residues. CDR3 sequence (DNA): TGCAGCGTTGTGGCGTTGAACACTGAAGCTTTCTTT. Protein: CSVVALNTEAFF. The full variable domain, its missing parts supplied by reference TRBV29-1 and TRBJ1-1, is SAVISQKPSRDICQRGTSLTIQCQVDSQVTMMFWYRQQPGQSLTLIATANQGSEATYESGFVIDKFPISRPNLTFSTLTVSNMSPEDSSIYLCSVVALNTEAFFGQGTRLTVV.

This chain links TRBV6-6 with TRBJ2-5, with 8 positions matching TRBD2. The CDR3 consists of 15 residues. V was pared by 7 bases and J by 5 bases, with 12 bases of the junction left unmatched. Germline V CDR1 and CDR2: MNHNY, SVGAGI (reference sequence). The CDR3 DNA reads as TGTGCCAGCACCACGGGGGGCGGGAGGCAGGAGACCCAGTACTTC. Its protein product is CASTTGGGRQETQYF.

This clonotype was detected only once. CDR3 loop: CASSQGLLNQPQHF. The CDR3, as DNA: TGTGCCAGCAGCCAAGGACTGCTCAATCAGCCCCAGCATTTT. The chain joins TRBV3-1 to TRBJ1-5; unclear D gene. Germline lookup yields CDR1 LGHDT and CDR2 YNNKEL (reference sequence). Trimming stripped 1 base from V and 3 bases from J, with 7 bases between. There are 14 residues in the CDR3.

In this sample, this clonotype turned up once. The chain is built from TRBV20-1 and TRBJ1-1; D is uncertain. Germline CDR1 and CDR2: DFQATT and SNEGSKA (reference sequence). This CDR3 spans 15 amino acids. The V gene lost 3 bases and the J gene lost 1 base, with 15 bases spanning the gap. CDR3 in DNA: TGCAGTGCTAGCGTAGACCGGACCAAGAACACTGAAGCTTTCTTT. Its protein product is CSASVDRTKNTEAFF.

The V and J genes are TRBV12-3 or TRBV12-4 and TRBJ2-3; D gene unclear. The V and J ends lost 3 bases and 1 base respectively, with 8 bases between them. CDR3 length: 14 residues. DNA of the CDR3: TGTGCCAGCAGTTTTTCTCGGGGCACAGATACGCAGTATTTT. This encodes CASSFSRGTDTQYF.

This sequence joins TRBV30 and TRBJ1-6, with 10 bases that match TRBD1. The CDR3 sequence is 15 residues long. After removal of 0 bases from V and 9 bases from J, the junction contained 5 bases not matched to a gene. Germline V gene sequence: CDR1 GTSNPN, CDR2 SVGIG (reference sequence). The DNA of the CDR3 is TGTGCCTGGAGTGTACTCGGACAGGGGGTTTCACCCCTCCACTTT. As protein: CAWSVLGQGVSPLHF.

The V and J genes are TRBV28 and TRBJ1-2, with D perhaps TRBD1 (5 bases). Trimming took 8 bases from V and 8 from J, leaving 15 bases between them. Per the germline V gene, CDR1 is MDHEN and CDR2 is SYDVKM. This CDR3 contains 12 residues. The CDR3 region has the DNA TGTGCCAGCCGTACCGGGACCGTCGGCTACACCTTC. Its translation is CASRTGTVGYTF.

V usage is TRBV20-1 and J usage is TRBJ2-2, with D unclear. Between the trimmed V and J ends, which lost 7 bases and 7 bases, there was a span of 16 bases. The CDR3 extends over 13 amino acids. The germline CDR1 and CDR2 sequences are DFQATT and SNEGSKA (reference sequence). The CDR3 loop reads CSGLSSSLGELFF. The DNA of the CDR3 is TGCAGTGGCCTATCCTCCTCCCTCGGGGAGCTGTTTTTT.

The rearrangement links TRBV20-1 to TRBJ2-1; TRBD1 is a possible D gene (5 bases). Deletions cut 3 bases from V and 9 bases from J, with 9 bases between. The germline CDR1 and CDR2 sequences are DFQATT and SNEGSKA (reference sequence). This CDR3 is built from 11 residues. The CDR3 coding sequence is TGCAGTGCTAGGGGGCGTGGTGAGCAGTTCTTC. Its protein product is CSARGRGEQFF.

V is TRBV30 and J is TRBJ2-1; D possibly corresponds to TRBD2 (5 bases). The CDR3 loop spans 15 amino acids. V gave up 0 bases and J gave up 4 bases, with 13 bases separating them. The germline gives CDR1 GTSNPN, CDR2 SVGIG (reference sequence). The CDR3 region is CAWSVGGSGYNEQFF. The DNA for the CDR3 is TGTGCCTGGAGTGTAGGAGGCTCCGGGTACAATGAGCAGTTCTTC.